This T cell receptor beta chain was observed in a study of blood T cell repertoires in COVID-19. The method was immunoSEQ multiplex PCR; TCRdb's version includes in-frame clones alone and lacks a portion of them. Here the sample spans 250,000 to 300,000 clones, less than 85% being singletons. The CDR3 totals 14 residues. Trimming removed 7 bases at V and 1 base at J, with 15 bases between. CDR1 and CDR2 (germline): SGHRS, YFSETQ. The V call is TRBV5-1, the J call TRBJ2-7; D not resolved. The clonotype originates from a man between 60 and 70 years old who had recovered from COVID-19. Sequences were obtained from peripheral blood. The CDR3 spells CASSPARSSYEQYF. The CDR3 nucleotides are TGCGCCAGCTCTCCAGCGCGCAGTTCCTACGAGCAGTACTTC.